This entry features one T cell receptor beta chain sequence. The assay was immunoSEQ multiplex PCR, and TCRdb's table has in-frame clones only and misses some. The repertoire holds approximately 120,000 clones, with 92% as singletons. The record originates from a study of control samples from healthy donors and cancer patients. The CDR3 has 15 amino acids. Germline V CDR1 and CDR2: GTSNPN, SVGIG (reference sequence). V lost 4 bases and J 2 bases, leaving 18 bases between the germline ends. What was sequenced was PBMCs. The V call is TRBV30, the J call TRBJ2-7, with a possible D match to TRBD2 (6 bases). This TCR was sampled from an elderly man with head and neck cancer. The CDR3: CAWTPGGHFTYEQYF. The CDR3 DNA is TGTGCCTGGACCCCAGGAGGGCACTTTACCTACGAGCAGTACTTC.